These 8 T cell receptor beta chains were all obtained from the same sample, sequenced in a study of blood T cell repertoires in COVID-19 (dated by TCRdb to 2018 to 2020). The receptor library was made with the immunoSEQ multiplex PCR assay. TCRdb provides this immuneACCESS table in a form limited to in-frame rearrangements. Some clones are lacking; in checked studies, under half of them reflect an unresolved V gene, and why the rest are absent is not known. The sample table lists approximately 330,000 clones, 87% of them with a count of one. The ten top clones hold roughly a tenth of the sample. Sample: peripheral blood. The receptors come from a man aged 25 to 40 with COVID-19, enrolled during active disease.

The chain carries TRBV28 and TRBJ2-1, with TRBD1 matching 8 bases. CDR3 length: 15 amino acids. Germline assignment: CDR1 MDHEN and CDR2 SYDVKM. V lost 6 bases and J lost 6; bases outside the gene matches: 10. The CDR3 DNA follows: TGTGCCAGCAGCCTAAGACAGGGGATAGTCAATGAGCAGTTCTTC. Its translation: CASSLRQGIVNEQFF.

This clone has only one observation. The chain has TRBV4-3 and TRBJ2-1; TRBD1 might be the D (5 bases). Per the germline V gene, CDR1 is LGHNA and CDR2 is YSLEER. There are 15 residues in the CDR3. V shed 0 bases and J shed 5 bases, with 11 bases lying between them. The CDR3 bases are TGCGCCAGCAGCCAAGAGAGACAGTCCCACAATGAGCAGTTCTTC. Protein product: CASSQERQSHNEQFF.

The chain carries TRBV5-1 and TRBJ2-7; D may be TRBD2 (6 bases). Trimming removed 4 bases from V and 0 bases from J, with 11 bases in between. The CDR3 sequence is 14 residues long. Germline assignment: CDR1 SGHRS and CDR2 YFSETQ. The CDR3, as DNA: TGCGCCAGCAGCCCGGGGGACGGCTCCTACGAGCAGTACTTC. Protein product: CASSPGDGSYEQYF.

This chain links TRBV24-1 with TRBJ2-1; D possibly corresponds to TRBD2 (6 bases). CDR3 length: 15 residues. The germline gives CDR1 KGHDR, CDR2 SFDVKD. V was cut by 6 bases and J by 3 bases, with 14 bases left in between. The CDR3 sequence: CATSRAGKNYNEQFF. The CDR3 DNA follows: TGTGCCACCAGTAGGGCGGGGAAAAACTACAATGAGCAGTTCTTC.

With regard to this clone: Other DNA sequences in the same sample also yield this CDR3. This sequence joins TRBV5-6 and TRBJ2-7; unclear D gene. From germline, CDR1 is SGHDT and CDR2 YYEEEE. The CDR3 extends over 11 amino acids. Deletions cut 2 bases from V and 5 bases from J, with 5 bases between. The CDR3 nucleotides read TGTGCCAGCAGCTTAACTGACGAGCAGTACTTC. This gives the protein CASSLTDEQYF.

V gene TRBV4-2 combines with J gene TRBJ1-2; the D gene is possibly TRBD1 (5 bases). The CDR3 is made up of 16 amino acids. The V and J ends lost 4 bases and 4 bases respectively, with 19 bases between them. Germline V lookup: CDR1 LGHNA, CDR2 YNFKEQ. The CDR3 DNA reads as TGTGCCAGCAGCCGCCCCGGGACTGATTACTCCTATGGCTACACCTTC. Protein sequence: CASSRPGTDYSYGYTF.

The genes are TRBV7-2 and TRBJ1-6; 7 bases are a match to TRBD1. The CDR3 runs to 14 residues. From germline, CDR1 is SGHTA and CDR2 FQGNSA. V lost 5 bases to trimming and J lost 10 bases; unmatched junction nucleotides: 8. For the CDR3, the DNA is TGTGCCAGCAGCCCTGACAGGGTTGGCTCACCCCTCCACTTT. As protein: CASSPDRVGSPLHF.

This chain links TRBV11-2 with TRBJ2-1; 9 bases are shared with TRBD1. The length of the CDR3 is 16 residues. Per the germline V gene, CDR1 is SGHAT and CDR2 is FQNNGV. V lost 1 base, J lost 4 bases, and 5 bases stayed unmatched. CDR3 sequence reads: CASSLVTGGAYNEQFF. DNA of the CDR3: TGTGCCAGCAGCTTAGTCACAGGGGGCGCTTACAATGAGCAGTTCTTC.